A selection of T cell receptor beta chains follows, all from one sample in a study of identical twins. TCRdb re-called the 5' RACE reads through MiXCR, storing one row per CDR3 protein. This table has 200,000 to 250,000 distinct CDR3 sequences, approximately 11% appearing once. The sample was also linked to a second study, of yellow fever vaccine responses in identical twins.

The sequencing sample was made of memory (CD45RO+) T cells sorted from blood. The origin of the receptors is a woman between 18 and 29 years old in good health. Each CDR3 is given with its conserved first and last residue. D genes are given only for firm matches. Clone size is given for some rows only: seen once, a few or many times, or a class if the clone is expanded.

cdr3_aa j_call v_call d_call clone_size
CASSPFDEQFF TRBJ2-1 TRBV12-3/TRBV12-4 - -
CASSKGYTEAFF TRBJ1-1 TRBV10-2 - once
CASSQANLGSPLHF TRBJ1-6 TRBV3-1 - few
CSAPDRAYNSPLHF TRBJ1-6 TRBV20-1 TRBD1 -
CASSYDREGWGTDTQYF TRBJ2-3 TRBV5-6 TRBD1 -
CSARQGEIFNSPLHF TRBJ1-6 TRBV20-1 TRBD1 -
CASSVLDYTDTQYF TRBJ2-3 TRBV9 - -
CASRGTSGRPALGGGEQFF TRBJ2-1 TRBV25-1 TRBD2 few
CAISSSGGARSSYNEQFF TRBJ2-1 TRBV2 TRBD2 -
CSAAGQGQGKLFF TRBJ1-4 TRBV20-1 TRBD1 few
CASSTGRGDEIFGNEQFF TRBJ2-1 TRBV7-6 - -
CASSRTGGIGNEQFF TRBJ2-1 TRBV2 TRBD1 -
CASSSAGTGLGEQYF TRBJ2-7 TRBV5-6 TRBD1 few
CASSFDDGTYEQYF TRBJ2-7 TRBV5-6 - many
CATRGTANTGELFF TRBJ2-2 TRBV24-1 - many
CASSKVDNRGGRSIEQYF TRBJ2-7 TRBV21-1 - few
CASSESGTNEQFF TRBJ2-1 TRBV6-4 - -
CASSDRDQPWGDEQFF TRBJ2-1 TRBV2 - -
CAWSRQGVNTGELFF TRBJ2-2 TRBV30 TRBD1 -
CASREGGQTGSVGTIYF TRBJ1-3 TRBV27 - few
CSARALTISTIYGYTF TRBJ1-2 TRBV20-1 - -
CATSDRQDLQETQYF TRBJ2-5 TRBV24-1 - -
CSVEKRATSTDTQYF TRBJ2-3 TRBV29-1 - many
CASSLRVHNSGANVLTF TRBJ2-6 TRBV7-2 - few
CASSLEGHPGADKQYF TRBJ2-3 TRBV5-1 - -
CASSMASTDTQYF TRBJ2-3 TRBV6-1 - many
CASSPLAGAGSGELFF TRBJ2-2 TRBV4-2 TRBD2 few
CASSLSGTPQGTQHF TRBJ1-5 TRBV7-2 - -
CASSLDDRNIQYF TRBJ2-4 TRBV7-3 - few
CASRIPTGTVGNSPLHF TRBJ1-6 TRBV12-3/TRBV12-4 TRBD1 few
CASSLEGDTEAFF TRBJ1-1 TRBV12-3/TRBV12-4 - many
CASSPWTGGVGAFFF TRBJ2-1 TRBV7-8 TRBD1 -
CASTRGSSEQFF TRBJ2-1 TRBV12-3/TRBV12-4 - many
CASSLGIYGISNTGELFF TRBJ2-2 TRBV5-1 - few
CASSYNRGYEQYF TRBJ2-7 TRBV11-2 - few
CATRDSPSGANVLTF TRBJ2-6 TRBV3-1 TRBD1 once
CSARLAGDQYQETQYF TRBJ2-5 TRBV20-1 TRBD2 -
CASSLGGSINSPLHF TRBJ1-6 TRBV12-3/TRBV12-4 - -
CASSQVWSSVEYNEQFF TRBJ2-1 TRBV4-3 - -
CASSPRPGAAYEQYF TRBJ2-7 TRBV18 - -
CASSQDSTKSYEQYF TRBJ2-7 TRBV4-3 - -
CACTRGGRGTYEQYF TRBJ2-7 TRBV6-1 TRBD2 -
CAIRDQYGDNQPQHF TRBJ1-5 TRBV10-3 - many
CASSLTGTYEGQYF TRBJ2-7 TRBV11-1 - -
CASSQLTKTGELFF TRBJ2-2 TRBV3-1 - many
CSVEESARGTDTQYF TRBJ2-3 TRBV29-1 - many